This TCR beta chain was found in a study of cytomegalovirus exposure and HLA in healthy donors. Study in general: The study's early data release held some 85 million unique TCRs from HLA-typed donors. Study results and limitations: The authors reported that TCR beta sequences could predict HLA-A and HLA-B alleles. These predictions were accurate for most subjects in the first cohort. Sequencing likely produced, as an artifact, a cluster of highly shared sequence variants. The majority of CMV-associated TCR beta chains were reported as apparently HLA-restricted in a later analysis.

As concerns this clone: Its antigen is not identified.

PCR employed 60 Vbeta and 13 Jbeta primers. The data were produced by immunoSEQ multiplex PCR, yet TCRdb's version contains in-frame clones alone and is incomplete. The repertoire holds 150,000 to 200,000 clones, with about three quarters as singletons. The CDR3 loop spans 10 amino acids. Germline V gene lookup returns CDR1 WNHNN and CDR2 SYGVQD (reference sequence). V gave up 10 bases and J gave up 10 bases, with 10 bases separating them. The TCR comes from a young man in good health and CMV-seropositive. The chain recombines TRBV10-1 with TRBJ1-4; D ambiguous. The sequenced material came from PBMCs. The CDR3 sequence: CATVSRKLFF. The DNA of the CDR3 is TGCGCCACCGTGAGTAGAAAACTGTTTTTT.